The rows below give T cell receptor beta chains drawn from one sample of a study of cytomegalovirus exposure and HLA in healthy donors. Method: immunoSEQ multiplex PCR; TCRdb's copy keeps in-frame clones and lacks some. The data show tens of thousands of clones, around 79% seen once. Sequenced: PBMCs. The receptors shown here come from a middle-aged woman in good health and CMV-seropositive. The CDR3 runs from the conserved cysteine through the conserved F or W. The order of the fields is CDR3 DNA, CDR3 protein, clone size, J gene, D gene, CDR3 length, V gene. The D gene is left open where the match is weak. Clone size is given for some rows only: seen once, a few or many times, or a class if the clone is expanded.

TGTGCCAGCAGCCCCACGGTCTCCTCCGGGACAGGTTACACAGATACGCAGTATTTT CASSPTVSSGTGYTDTQYF - TRBJ2-3 TRBD1 19 TRBV9
TGTGCCAGTAGTGACAGGGGTCTAATTGAAGCTTTCTTT CASSDRGLIEAFF - TRBJ1-1 TRBD1 13 TRBV19
TGTGCCAGCAGTCTCCTCCAGGGCTACGAGCAGTACTTC CASSLLQGYEQYF - TRBJ2-7 - 13 TRBV28
TGTGCCAGCAGTTCCCAGACTAGCTCGGTAGATACGCAGTATTTT CASSSQTSSVDTQYF once TRBJ2-3 TRBD2 15 TRBV6-1
TGTGCCAGTAGTATCCAGGGGAATTACTATGGCTACACCTTC CASSIQGNYYGYTF - TRBJ1-2 - 14 TRBV19
TGTGCCAGTAGTGTATACAATGAGCAGTTCTTC CASSVYNEQFF once TRBJ2-1 - 11 TRBV19
TGTGCCAGCTCTCCGACCGGGGAGCTGTTTTTT CASSPTGELFF - TRBJ2-2 - 11 TRBV2
TGCGCCAGCAGCCAAGTAGCAGGGAGGCAAAGTGAAAAACTGTTTTTT CASSQVAGRQSEKLFF many TRBJ1-4 - 16 TRBV4-1
TGTGCCAGTAGTATTGTCCAGGGGGCACTGGAACAGCCCCAGCATTTT CASSIVQGALEQPQHF - TRBJ1-5 TRBD1 16 TRBV19
TGTGCCAGCAGGATTCTAGCGGGAGTGTACGAGCAGTACTTC CASRILAGVYEQYF - TRBJ2-7 TRBD2 14 TRBV28
TGTGCCTGGAGTGCAGGAGGATCCCAAGAGACCCAGTACTTC CAWSAGGSQETQYF few TRBJ2-5 - 14 TRBV30
TGTGCCTGGGGGGGGCGACTAGCGGGAAACCTGGAGCAGTACTTC CAWGGRLAGNLEQYF - TRBJ2-7 TRBD2 15 TRBV30
TGTGCCAGCCCCACCCCCTCGACAGCGGGGGTGGGTTGCGAGCAGTACTTC CASPTPSTAGVGCEQYF - TRBJ2-7 TRBD2 17 TRBV28
TGTGCCAGCAGTTTATCGGACAGGCACACCGGGGAGCTGTTTTTT CASSLSDRHTGELFF - TRBJ2-2 TRBD1 15 TRBV27
TGCGCCAGCAGCTCGGGACAAGCCAACCAAGAGACCCAGTACTTC CASSSGQANQETQYF - TRBJ2-5 - 15 TRBV5-1
TGTGCCAGCAGAGGCGGAGGGGGCTTTGAGACCCAGTACTTC CASRGGGGFETQYF few TRBJ2-5 - 14 TRBV6-5
TGTGCCAGCAGCTTCAGACTAGCGGGATTCGAGCAGTACTTC CASSFRLAGFEQYF few TRBJ2-7 TRBD2 14 TRBV5-6
TGTGCCAGCAACTACCCCACAGGGGACGACTATGGCTACACCTTC CASNYPTGDDYGYTF - TRBJ1-2 TRBD1 15 TRBV6-6
TGTGCCAGTAGTATAACGGTGGCAGATACGCAGTATTTT CASSITVADTQYF once TRBJ2-3 - 13 TRBV19
TGTGCCTGGAGTCGAACTCCATCTTACGAGCAGTACTTC CAWSRTPSYEQYF - TRBJ2-7 - 13 TRBV30
TGTGCCAGCAGCCAAGAGGGGGCCCACGAGCAGTACTTC CASSQEGAHEQYF - TRBJ2-7 - 13 TRBV14
TGTGCCAGCAGTCCCCTGACTAGCGGGACTGCCAAAAACATTCAGTACTTC CASSPLTSGTAKNIQYF - TRBJ2-4 TRBD2 17 TRBV5-5
TGCGCCAGCGAGGTGGGTATGGACTTCGACAGGTCCATAGCTAACTATGGCTACACCTTC CASEVGMDFDRSIANYGYTF - TRBJ1-2 - 20 TRBV10-1
TGTGCCAGCAGGGGCCCCGAGGAGACCCAGTACTTC CASRGPEETQYF - TRBJ2-5 - 12 TRBV19
TGTGCCAGCAGCTCACTGGTGTCGGCGGGAGTAACCTACGAGCAGTACTTC CASSSLVSAGVTYEQYF - TRBJ2-7 TRBD2 17 TRBV5-4
TGTGCCATCACCCCGGGGTCGGGGTCGGGTGAGCAGTACTTC CAITPGSGSGEQYF - TRBJ2-7 - 14 TRBV10-3
TGTGCCAGCAGCTTAGGCGGGACAGGAGTTATCTATGGCTACACCTTC CASSLGGTGVIYGYTF - TRBJ1-2 TRBD1 16 TRBV7-9
TGTGCCAGCAGCTTGGGGGGCAGTGGAGGGAGGGAGACCCAGTACTTC CASSLGGSGGRETQYF - TRBJ2-5 - 16 TRBV5-6
TGTGCCTGGAGATCCACCGGGACAGCGGTTTCACCCCTCCACTTT CAWRSTGTAVSPLHF - TRBJ1-6 TRBD1 15 TRBV30
TGCGCCAGCAGCCAAGATCGGGGGTACAATGAGCAGTTCTTC CASSQDRGYNEQFF - TRBJ2-1 - 14 TRBV4-3
TGTGCCAGCAGCTTAGGGACAGGAACAGGCTACACCTTC CASSLGTGTGYTF - TRBJ1-2 TRBD1 13 TRBV7-9
TGTGCCATCAGTGAGTCGACAGGCTCTGACTACGAGCAGTACTTC CAISESTGSDYEQYF - TRBJ2-7 - 15 TRBV10-3
TGTGCCAGCAGTGAAGGGGTGCGACAGATCCAAGAGACCCAGTACTTC CASSEGVRQIQETQYF - TRBJ2-5 - 16 TRBV6-1
TGTGCCAGCAGTTACTCGGCCAGATCGGAAGCTTTCTTT CASSYSARSEAFF few TRBJ1-1 - 13 TRBV6-5
TGTGCCAGCAGTTCCCCGGGGGATGAGCAGTTCTTC CASSSPGDEQFF - TRBJ2-1 - 12 TRBV28
TGTGCCAGCAGCTTGGCCGGGAGATTCTCCTACAATGAGCAGTTCTTC CASSLAGRFSYNEQFF - TRBJ2-1 - 16 TRBV5-6
TGTGCCAGCAGCTTGGAACAGGGGAGCACAGATACGCAGTATTTT CASSLEQGSTDTQYF - TRBJ2-3 TRBD1 15 TRBV5-8
TGTGCCAGCCATCCAGCCTCATCAGAGCGGGACCCCTACGAGCAGTACTTC CASHPASSERDPYEQYF - TRBJ2-7 TRBD2 17 TRBV28